This entry features one T cell receptor beta chain sequence. The sample is drawn from a study of technical replicates of blood from a handful of donors. Profiled with immunoSEQ multiplex PCR; TCRdb holds only in-frame clones, not every one. The data contain about 49,000 clones, 80% to 95% of them singletons. CDR1 and CDR2 (germline): SNHLY, FYNNEI. With 6 bases clipped from V and 5 bases from J, the junction kept 8 bases outside the gene matches. The CDR3 is 14 residues long. What was sequenced was PBMCs. The origin of this receptor is a human donor in good health. Some clones in this sample may be carry-over from other donors' samples. V and J are TRBV2 and TRBJ1-2; 8 nucleotides line up with TRBD1. In DNA, the CDR3 is TGTGCCAGCAGGGGCAGGGGGCGGCAGTATGGCTACACCTTC. Translating gives CASRGRGRQYGYTF. Combining the CDR3 with reference TRBV2 and TRBJ1-2 gives the whole variable domain EPEVTQTPSHQVTQMGQEVILRCVPISNHLYFYWYRQILGQKVEFLVSFYNNEISEKSEIFDDQFSVERPDGSNFTLKIRSTKLEDSAMYFCASRGRGRQYGYTFGSGTRLTVV.